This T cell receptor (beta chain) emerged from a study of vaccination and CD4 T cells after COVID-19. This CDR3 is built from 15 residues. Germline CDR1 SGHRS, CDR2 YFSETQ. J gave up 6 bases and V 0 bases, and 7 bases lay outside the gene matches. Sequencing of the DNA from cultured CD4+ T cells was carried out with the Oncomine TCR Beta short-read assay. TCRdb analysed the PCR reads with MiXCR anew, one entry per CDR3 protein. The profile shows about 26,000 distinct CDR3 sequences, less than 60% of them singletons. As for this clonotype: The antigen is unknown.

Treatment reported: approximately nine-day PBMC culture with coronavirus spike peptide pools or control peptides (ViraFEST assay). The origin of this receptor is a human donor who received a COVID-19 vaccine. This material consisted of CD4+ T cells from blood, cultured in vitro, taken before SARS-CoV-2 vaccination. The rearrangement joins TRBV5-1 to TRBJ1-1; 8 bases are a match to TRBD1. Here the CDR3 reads CASSLDGQGAAEAFF. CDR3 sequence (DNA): TGCGCCAGCAGCTTGGATGGGCAGGGGGCAGCTGAAGCTTTCTTT.